What follows are 2 T cell receptor beta chains derived from one specimen sequenced in a study of PD-1 blockade in classical Hodgkin lymphoma. Assay: immunoSEQ multiplex PCR; the TCRdb copy retains only in-frame clones and omits some. The sample holds more than 140,000 clones, around four fifths seen once. Every one of the patients relapsed after autologous stem cell transplantation (brentuximab vedotin exposure was variable). The sample in question was peripheral blood mononuclear cells (PBMCs), obtained before the second cycle of nivolumab. All receptors derive from a human donor with classical Hodgkin lymphoma.

V and J are TRBV4-3 and TRBJ1-4; the D is unclear. Trimming removed 0 bases from V and 12 bases from J, with 11 bases in between. This CDR3 contains 13 residues. CDR1 LGHNA and CDR2 YSLEER come from the germline V gene. CDR3 nucleotide sequence: TGCGCCAGCAGCCAAGATAGGGCAGGAGAACTGTTTTTT. It specifies CASSQDRAGELFF.

This chain joins TRBV11-3 and TRBJ2-2; 9 positions match TRBD1. Trimming cost V 6 bases and J 6 bases; bases outside gene matches: 2. This CDR3 comprises 13 residues. Per germline, CDR1 SGHNT and CDR2 YENEEA. The chain's CDR3 is CASRRQGAGELFF. The CDR3, as DNA: TGTGCCAGCAGGAGACAGGGGGCCGGGGAGCTGTTTTTT.